The 11 T cell receptor beta chains in this list originate from one sample, sequenced in a study of radiotherapy plus CTLA-4 blockade in lung cancer. This table comes from immunoSEQ multiplex PCR, and its TCRdb copy is limited to in-frame clones, with some not included. The top ten clones hold approximately 5.5% of a sample with some 110,000 clones, roughly 80% of them seen once. The material was peripheral blood, obtained from a patient treated with radiotherapy plus ipilimumab. The receptors shown here come from a human donor with non-small cell lung cancer who had a partial response to radiotherapy plus ipilimumab.

The chain links TRBV29-1 to TRBJ2-5; the match to TRBD1 covers 8 bases. The CDR3 has 14 residues. Germline CDR1 is SQVTM and CDR2 is ANQGSEA. V lost 4 bases, J lost 2 bases, and 6 bases stayed unmatched. The DNA for the CDR3 is TGCAGCGTTGGTCGGGACAGGAGGCAAGAGACCCAGTACTTC. It specifies CSVGRDRRQETQYF.

Only a few counts were recorded for this clone. This chain connects TRBV2 to TRBJ2-7, with a possible D match to TRBD1 (5 bases). Looked up from germline, CDR1 is SNHLY and CDR2 is FYNNEI. Trimming removed 6 bases at V and 6 bases at J, with 18 bases between. This CDR3 contains 14 residues. CDR3 in amino acids: CASRGLSQGGEQYV. DNA for the CDR3: TGTGCCAGCAGGGGGCTTAGCCAGGGCGGCGAGCAGTACGTC.

This clone was detected a few times. The chain couples TRBV5-1 to TRBJ1-1; the match to TRBD1 covers 9 bases. V was pared by 5 bases and J by 1 base, with 12 bases of the junction left unmatched. The CDR3 runs to 17 residues. In germline, CDR1 is SGHRS, CDR2 YFSETQ. CDR3 bases: TGCGCCAGCAGTAGAAGGGGACAGGGTTCTTCGAACACTGAAGCTTTCTTT. Amino acids: CASSRRGQGSSNTEAFF.

The J gene is TRBJ2-1, the V gene TRBV5-1; 7 nucleotides agree with TRBD2. The CDR3 runs 14 residues. Looked up from germline, CDR1 is SGHRS and CDR2 is YFSETQ. V shed 3 bases, J shed 2 bases, and the junction held 2 bases outside the gene matches. The CDR3 sequence: CASSSSGAYNEQFF. The CDR3 DNA reads TGCGCCAGCAGCTCTAGCGGCGCCTACAATGAGCAGTTCTTC.

This clone was seen only a few times. J is TRBJ1-1 and V is TRBV19; D might be TRBD1 (5 bases). CDR3 length: 13 residues. The V end was cut by 7 bases, the J end by 4 bases, with 13 bases between. Germline CDR1 is LNHDA and CDR2 is SQIVND (reference sequence). The CDR3 DNA follows: TGTGCCAGTATCCGGCGGGGGGGCACTGAAGCTTTCTTT. Translated: CASIRRGGTEAFF.

V usage is TRBV7-2 and J usage is TRBJ2-3; no firm D call. This CDR3 comprises 14 residues. Germline CDR1 is SGHTA and CDR2 is FQGNSA. Trimming pared 1 base from V and 6 bases from J, leaving 11 bases between. Written as DNA, the CDR3 is TGTGCCAGCAGCTTAGGAGGTCGTCCCGATACGCAGTATTTT. It encodes CASSLGGRPDTQYF.

This CDR3 is CASSVLGQGAIGNYGYTF. CDR3 nucleotides: TGTGCCAGCAGTGTGTTGGGACAGGGAGCGATTGGTAACTATGGCTACACCTTC. The chain joins TRBV6-1 to TRBJ1-2; 9 positions match TRBD1. CDR1 and CDR2 from the germline V gene are MNHNS and SASEGT. V lost 4 bases to trimming and J lost 1 base; unmatched junction nucleotides: 13. The CDR3 runs to 18 residues.

This sequence joins TRBV5-1 and TRBJ2-3; possibly TRBD1 for D (6 bases). The CDR3 runs 15 residues. Germline V lookup: CDR1 SGHRS, CDR2 YFSETQ. V was cut by 4 bases and J by 0 bases, with 12 bases left in between. CDR3 DNA: TGCGCCAGCAGCATCAACAGGGCGAGCACAGATACGCAGTATTTT. It is translated as CASSINRASTDTQYF.

The rearrangement uses TRBV10-3 and TRBJ1-5, with TRBD1 matching 12 bases. V lost 0 bases, J lost 6 bases, and 3 bases stayed unmatched. Germline-derived CDR1 and CDR2 are ENHRY and SYGVKD. The CDR3 totals 16 residues. CDR3: CAISESGTGGTQPQHF. Written as DNA, the CDR3 is TGTGCCATCAGTGAGTCTGGGACAGGGGGCACTCAGCCCCAGCATTTT.

This clone showed up just once. The chain recombines TRBV4-1 with TRBJ1-6; D is uncertain. V was clipped by 0 bases and J by 0 bases, with 9 bases between them. This CDR3 has 17 amino acids. Germline CDR1 is MGHRA and CDR2 is YSYEKL. CDR3 nucleotide sequence: TGCGCCAGCAGCCAAGAGGGCAGTGCCTCCTATAATTCACCCCTCCACTTT. Translation: CASSQEGSASYNSPLHF.

The chain couples TRBV28 to TRBJ2-7, with 11 positions matching TRBD1. V was pared by 5 bases and J by 3 bases, with 3 bases of the junction left unmatched. Per the germline V gene, CDR1 is MDHEN and CDR2 is SYDVKM. The CDR3 consists of 14 residues. The CDR3 loop reads CASSRTGGLYEQYF. Here the CDR3 DNA reads TGTGCCAGCAGTCGGACAGGGGGCCTCTACGAGCAGTACTTC.